This T cell receptor (beta chain) emerged from a study of blood T cell repertoires in COVID-19. The CDR3 length is 12 residues. V was clipped by 0 bases and J by 5 bases, with 4 bases between them. Germline CDR1 and CDR2: LGHNA and YNFKEQ. Data came from immunoSEQ multiplex PCR; TCRdb stores just in-frame clones and leaves some out. The sample records 110,000 or so clones, 65% to 80% being singletons. The sample was peripheral blood. The V gene is TRBV4-2, the J gene TRBJ2-5; D unresolved. The TCR originated in a man aged 70-80 years with acute or convalescent COVID-19. The CDR3 region is CASSQDSETQYF. The CDR3 coding sequence is TGTGCCAGCAGCCAAGATTCGGAGACCCAGTACTTC.